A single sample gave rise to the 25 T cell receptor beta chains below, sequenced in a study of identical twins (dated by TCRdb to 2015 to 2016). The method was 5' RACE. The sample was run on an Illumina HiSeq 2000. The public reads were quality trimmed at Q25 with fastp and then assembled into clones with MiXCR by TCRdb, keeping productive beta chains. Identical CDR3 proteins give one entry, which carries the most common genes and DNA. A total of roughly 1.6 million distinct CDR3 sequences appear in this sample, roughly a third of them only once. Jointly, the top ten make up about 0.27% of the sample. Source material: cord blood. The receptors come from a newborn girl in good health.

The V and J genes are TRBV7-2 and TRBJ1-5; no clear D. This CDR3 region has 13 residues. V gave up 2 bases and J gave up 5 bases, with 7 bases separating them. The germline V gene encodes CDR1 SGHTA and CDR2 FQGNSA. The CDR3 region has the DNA TGTGCCAGCAGCTTATGGGAACATCAGCCCCAGCATTTT. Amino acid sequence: CASSLWEHQPQHF. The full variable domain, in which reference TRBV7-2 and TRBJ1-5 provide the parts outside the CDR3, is GAGVSQSPSNKVTEKGKDVELRCDPISGHTALYWYRQSLGQGLEFLIYFQGNSAPDKSGLPSDRFSAERTGGSVSTLTIQRTQQEDSAVYLCASSLWEHQPQHFGDGTRLSIL.

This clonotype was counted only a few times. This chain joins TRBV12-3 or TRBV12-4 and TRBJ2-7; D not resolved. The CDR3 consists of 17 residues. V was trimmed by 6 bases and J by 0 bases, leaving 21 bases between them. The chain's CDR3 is CASSQGRYSRSSYEQYF. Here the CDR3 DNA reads TGTGCCAGCAGCCAAGGACGTTACAGCCGGAGCTCCTACGAGCAGTACTTC.

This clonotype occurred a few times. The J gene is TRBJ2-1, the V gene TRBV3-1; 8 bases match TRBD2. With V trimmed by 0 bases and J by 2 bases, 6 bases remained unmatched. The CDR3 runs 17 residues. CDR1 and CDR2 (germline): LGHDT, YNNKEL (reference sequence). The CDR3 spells CASSQDSAGDPYNEQFF. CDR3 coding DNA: TGTGCCAGCAGCCAAGATTCAGCGGGAGACCCCTACAATGAGCAGTTCTTC.

The chain's CDR3 is CASKDSGGANEQFF. As DNA, the CDR3 is TGTGCCAGCAAAGATAGCGGGGGGGCCAATGAGCAGTTCTTC. The rearrangement joins TRBV3-1 to TRBJ2-1; the match to TRBD2 covers 11 bases. The length of the CDR3 is 14 residues. With 7 bases clipped from V and 6 bases from J, the junction kept 5 bases outside the gene matches. Germline CDR1 is LGHDT and CDR2 is YNNKEL (reference sequence).

The CDR3 DNA sequence: TGTGCCAGCAGTTTTTCGGCGGGGGGAATATCAGATACGCAGTATTTT. Its protein product is CASSFSAGGISDTQYF. V usage is TRBV25-1 and J usage is TRBJ2-3; 8 bases align to TRBD2. Germline values: CDR1 MGHDK, CDR2 SYGVNS. Trimming cost V 5 bases and J 4 bases; bases outside gene matches: 11. This CDR3 has 16 amino acids.

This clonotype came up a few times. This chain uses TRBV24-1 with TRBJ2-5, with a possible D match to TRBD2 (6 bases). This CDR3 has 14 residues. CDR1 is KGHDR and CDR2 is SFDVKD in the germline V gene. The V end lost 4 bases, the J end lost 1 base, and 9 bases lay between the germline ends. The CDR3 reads CATSDRTTQETQYF. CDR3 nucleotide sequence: TGTGCCACCAGTGACCGGACTACCCAAGAGACCCAGTACTTC.

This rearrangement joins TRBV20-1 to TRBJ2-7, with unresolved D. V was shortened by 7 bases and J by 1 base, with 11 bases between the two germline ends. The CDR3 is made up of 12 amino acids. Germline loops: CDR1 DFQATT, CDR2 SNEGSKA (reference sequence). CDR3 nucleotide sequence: TGCAGTGGAGTTGGTCTGTCCTACGAGCAGTACTTC. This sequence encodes CSGVGLSYEQYF.

CDR3 in DNA: TGTGCCAGCAGGGGGACTAGTGCTAGCACAGATACGCAGTATTTT. It yields the protein CASRGTSASTDTQYF. J is TRBJ2-3 and V is TRBV12-3 or TRBV12-4; 8 bases are shared with TRBD2. CDR3 length equals 15 residues. J was trimmed by 0 bases and V by 6 bases; bases with no gene match: 5.

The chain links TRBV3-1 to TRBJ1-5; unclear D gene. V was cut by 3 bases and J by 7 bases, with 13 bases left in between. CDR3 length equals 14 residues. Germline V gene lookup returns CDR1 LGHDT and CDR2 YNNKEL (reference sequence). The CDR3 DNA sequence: TGTGCCAGCAGCCATGATCAAGGGAGCCAGCCCCAGCATTTT. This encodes CASSHDQGSQPQHF.

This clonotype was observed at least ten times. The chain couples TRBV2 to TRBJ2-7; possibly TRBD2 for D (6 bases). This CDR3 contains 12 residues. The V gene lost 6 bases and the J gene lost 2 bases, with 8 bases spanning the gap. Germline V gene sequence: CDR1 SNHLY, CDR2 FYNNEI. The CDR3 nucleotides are TGTGCCAGCAGCGCGGGACCCTACGAGCAGTACTTC. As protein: CASSAGPYEQYF.

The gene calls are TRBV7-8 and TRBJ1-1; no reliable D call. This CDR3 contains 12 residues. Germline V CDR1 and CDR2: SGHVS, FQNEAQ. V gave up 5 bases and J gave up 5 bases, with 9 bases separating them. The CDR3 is CASSGSGTEAFF. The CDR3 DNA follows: TGTGCCAGCAGCGGCTCCGGGACTGAAGCTTTCTTT. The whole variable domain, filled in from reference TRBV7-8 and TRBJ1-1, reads GAGVSQSPRYKVAKRGQDVALRCDPISGHVSLFWYQQALGQGPEFLTYFQNEAQLDKSGLPSDRFFAERPEGSVSTLKIQRTQQEDSAVYLCASSGSGTEAFFGQGTRLTVV.

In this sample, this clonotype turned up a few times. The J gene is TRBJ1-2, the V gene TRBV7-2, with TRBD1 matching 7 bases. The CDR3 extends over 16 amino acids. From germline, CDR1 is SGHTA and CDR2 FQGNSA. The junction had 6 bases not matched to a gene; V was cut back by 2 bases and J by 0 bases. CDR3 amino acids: CASSLFSQGANYGYTF. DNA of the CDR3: TGTGCCAGCAGCTTATTCTCGCAGGGGGCTAACTATGGCTACACCTTC.

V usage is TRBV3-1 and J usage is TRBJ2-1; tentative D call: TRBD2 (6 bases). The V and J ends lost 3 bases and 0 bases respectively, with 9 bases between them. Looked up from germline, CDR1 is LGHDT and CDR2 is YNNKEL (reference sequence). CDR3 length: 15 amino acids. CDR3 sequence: CASSQQAGSYNEQFF. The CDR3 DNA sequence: TGTGCCAGCAGCCAGCAAGCGGGCTCCTACAATGAGCAGTTCTTC.

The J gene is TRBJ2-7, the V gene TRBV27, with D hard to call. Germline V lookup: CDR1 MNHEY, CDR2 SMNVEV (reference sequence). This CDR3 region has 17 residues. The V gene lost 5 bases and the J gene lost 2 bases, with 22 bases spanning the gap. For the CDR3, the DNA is TGTGCCAGCAGTACCTCCCTCCCCAGGCATCCAACCTACGAGCAGTACTTC. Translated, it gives CASSTSLPRHPTYEQYF.

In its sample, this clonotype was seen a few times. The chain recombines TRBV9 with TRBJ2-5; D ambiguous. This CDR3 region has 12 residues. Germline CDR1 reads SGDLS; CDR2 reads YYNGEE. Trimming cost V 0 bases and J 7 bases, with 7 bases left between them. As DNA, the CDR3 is TGTGCCAGCAGCGTAGTAGAAGGGACCCAGTACTTC. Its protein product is CASSVVEGTQYF.

CDR3 sequence: CASSYSGILLSSYNEQFF. In DNA, the CDR3 is TGTGCCAGCAGTTACTCGGGCATACTATTAAGCTCCTACAATGAGCAGTTCTTC. The rearrangement links TRBV6-5 to TRBJ2-1; no clear D. CDR3 length: 18 amino acids. Trimming removed 0 bases at V and 0 bases at J, with 15 bases between. Germline values: CDR1 MNHEY, CDR2 SVGAGI.

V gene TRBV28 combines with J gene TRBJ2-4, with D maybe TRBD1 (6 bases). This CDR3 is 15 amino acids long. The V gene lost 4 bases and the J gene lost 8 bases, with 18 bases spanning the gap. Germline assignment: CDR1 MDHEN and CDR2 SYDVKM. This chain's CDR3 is CASSSRTGTKDIQYF. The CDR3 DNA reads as TGTGCCAGCAGTTCCCGAACAGGGACGAAAGACATTCAGTACTTC.

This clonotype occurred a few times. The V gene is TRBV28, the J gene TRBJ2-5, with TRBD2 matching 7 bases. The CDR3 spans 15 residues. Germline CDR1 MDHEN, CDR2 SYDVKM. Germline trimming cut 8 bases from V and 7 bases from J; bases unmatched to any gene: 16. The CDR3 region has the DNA TGTGCCAGCGCCCCTCCAACTAGCGTACTAGGGACCCAGTACTTC. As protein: CASAPPTSVLGTQYF. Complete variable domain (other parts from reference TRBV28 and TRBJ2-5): DVKVTQSSRYLVKRTGEKVFLECVQDMDHENMFWYRQDPGLGLRLIYFSYDVKMKEKGDIPEGYSVSREKKERFSLILESASTNQTSMYLCASAPPTSVLGTQYFGPGTRLLVL.

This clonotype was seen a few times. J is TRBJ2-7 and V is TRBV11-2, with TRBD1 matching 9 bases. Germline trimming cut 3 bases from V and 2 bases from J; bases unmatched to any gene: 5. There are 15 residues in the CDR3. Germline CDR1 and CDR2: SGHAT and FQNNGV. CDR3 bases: TGTGCCAGCAGCTTGGGACAGGGTTATACCTACGAGCAGTACTTC. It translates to CASSLGQGYTYEQYF.

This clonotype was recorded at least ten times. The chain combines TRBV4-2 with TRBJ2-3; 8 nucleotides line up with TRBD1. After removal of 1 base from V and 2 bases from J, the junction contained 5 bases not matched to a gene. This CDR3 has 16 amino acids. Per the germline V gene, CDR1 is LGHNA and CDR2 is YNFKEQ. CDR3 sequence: CASSQASGGVTDTQYF. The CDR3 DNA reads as TGTGCCAGCAGCCAAGCCTCAGGGGGCGTCACAGATACGCAGTATTTT.

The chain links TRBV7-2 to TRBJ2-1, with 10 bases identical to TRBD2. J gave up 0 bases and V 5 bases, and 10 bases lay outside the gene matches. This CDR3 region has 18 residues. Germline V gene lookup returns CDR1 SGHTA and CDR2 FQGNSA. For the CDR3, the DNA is TGTGCCAGCAGCACCTACCTAGCGGGAGTTTTCTCCTACAATGAGCAGTTCTTC. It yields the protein CASSTYLAGVFSYNEQFF. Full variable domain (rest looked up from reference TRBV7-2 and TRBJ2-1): GAGVSQSPSNKVTEKGKDVELRCDPISGHTALYWYRQSLGQGLEFLIYFQGNSAPDKSGLPSDRFSAERTGGSVSTLTIQRTQQEDSAVYLCASSTYLAGVFSYNEQFFGPGTRLTVL.

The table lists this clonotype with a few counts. The CDR3 region is CSARESTYEQYF. Written as DNA, the CDR3 is TGCAGTGCTAGAGAATCCACCTACGAGCAGTACTTC. The chain has TRBV20-1 and TRBJ2-7; D call uncertain. Trimming cost V 0 bases and J 2 bases, with 5 bases left between them. CDR1 is DFQATT and CDR2 is SNEGSKA in the germline V gene (reference sequence). CDR3 length equals 12 residues.

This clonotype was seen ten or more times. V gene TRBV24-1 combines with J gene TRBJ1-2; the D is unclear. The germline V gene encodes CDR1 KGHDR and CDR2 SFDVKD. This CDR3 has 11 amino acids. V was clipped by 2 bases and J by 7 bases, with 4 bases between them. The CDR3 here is CATSDSLGYTF. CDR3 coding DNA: TGTGCCACCAGTGATTCACTTGGCTACACCTTC.

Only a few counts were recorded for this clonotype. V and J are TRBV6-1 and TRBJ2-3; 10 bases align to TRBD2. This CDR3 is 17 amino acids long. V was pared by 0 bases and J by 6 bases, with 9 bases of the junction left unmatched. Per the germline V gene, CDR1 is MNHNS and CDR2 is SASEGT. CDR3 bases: TGTGCCAGCAGTGAAGCTCCTCTAGCGGGGGCAAAGGATACGCAGTATTTT. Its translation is CASSEAPLAGAKDTQYF.

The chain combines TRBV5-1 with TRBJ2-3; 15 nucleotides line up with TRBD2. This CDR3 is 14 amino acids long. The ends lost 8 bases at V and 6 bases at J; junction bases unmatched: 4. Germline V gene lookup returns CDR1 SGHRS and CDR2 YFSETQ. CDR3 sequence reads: CASKGLAGGDTQYF. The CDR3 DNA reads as TGCGCCAGTAAGGGACTAGCGGGGGGCGATACGCAGTATTTT. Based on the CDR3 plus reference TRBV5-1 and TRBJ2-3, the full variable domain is KAGVTQTPRYLIKTRGQQVTLSCSPISGHRSVSWYQQTPGQGLQFLFEYFSETQRNKGNFPGRFSGRQFSNSRSEMNVSTLELGDSALYLCASKGLAGGDTQYFGPGTRLTVL.